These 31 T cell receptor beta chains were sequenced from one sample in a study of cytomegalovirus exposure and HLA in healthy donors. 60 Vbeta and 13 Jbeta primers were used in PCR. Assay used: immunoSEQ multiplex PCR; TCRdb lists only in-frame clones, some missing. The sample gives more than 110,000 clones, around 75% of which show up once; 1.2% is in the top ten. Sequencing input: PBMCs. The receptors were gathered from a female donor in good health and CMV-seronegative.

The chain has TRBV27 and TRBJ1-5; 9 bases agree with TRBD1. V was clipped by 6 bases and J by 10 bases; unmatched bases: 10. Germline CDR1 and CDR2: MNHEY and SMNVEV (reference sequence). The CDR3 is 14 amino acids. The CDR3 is CASSHNRGRVPQHF. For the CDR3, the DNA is TGTGCCAGCAGCCACAACAGGGGGCGAGTTCCCCAGCATTTT.

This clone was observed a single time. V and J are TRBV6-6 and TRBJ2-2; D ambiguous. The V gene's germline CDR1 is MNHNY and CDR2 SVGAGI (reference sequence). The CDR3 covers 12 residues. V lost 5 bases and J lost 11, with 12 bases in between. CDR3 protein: CASSPLPRELFF. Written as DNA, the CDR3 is TGTGCCAGCAGTCCCCTCCCGAGAGAGCTGTTTTTT.

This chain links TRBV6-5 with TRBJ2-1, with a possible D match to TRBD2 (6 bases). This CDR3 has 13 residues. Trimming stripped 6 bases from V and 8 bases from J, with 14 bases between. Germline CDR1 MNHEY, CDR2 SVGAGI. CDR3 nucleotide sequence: TGTGCCAGCAGGGTTGTGGGAGGCGATGAGCAGTTCTTC. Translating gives CASRVVGGDEQFF.

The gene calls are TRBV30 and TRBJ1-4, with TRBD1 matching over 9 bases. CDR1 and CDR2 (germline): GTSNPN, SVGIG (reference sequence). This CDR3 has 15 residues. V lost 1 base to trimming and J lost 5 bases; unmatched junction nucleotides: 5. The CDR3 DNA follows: TGTGCCTGGAGTGCGAGACAGGGGGAGAATGAAAAACTGTTTTTT. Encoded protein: CAWSARQGENEKLFF.

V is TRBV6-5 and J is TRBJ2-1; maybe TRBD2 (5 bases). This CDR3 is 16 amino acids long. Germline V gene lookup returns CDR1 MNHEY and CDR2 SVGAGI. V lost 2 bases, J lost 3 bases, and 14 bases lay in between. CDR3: CASSYGAARLYNEQFF. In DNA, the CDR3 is TGTGCCAGCAGTTACGGAGCGGCTAGACTCTACAATGAGCAGTTCTTC.

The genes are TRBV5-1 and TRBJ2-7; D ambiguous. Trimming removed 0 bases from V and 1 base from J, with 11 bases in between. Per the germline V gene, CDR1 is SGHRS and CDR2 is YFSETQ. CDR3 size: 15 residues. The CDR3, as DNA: TGCGCCAGCAGCTTGGACAGCCTTAATTCCTACGAGCAGTACTTC. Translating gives CASSLDSLNSYEQYF.

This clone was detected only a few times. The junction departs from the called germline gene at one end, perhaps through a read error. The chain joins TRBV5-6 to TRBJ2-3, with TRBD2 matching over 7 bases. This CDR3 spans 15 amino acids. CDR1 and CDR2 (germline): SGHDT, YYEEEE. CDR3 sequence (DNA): TGTGCCAGCAGTTTGGGGGGGGATCATGGAGATACGCAGTATTTT. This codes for CASSLGGDHGDTQYF. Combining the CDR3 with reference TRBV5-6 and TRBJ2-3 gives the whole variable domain DAGVTQSPTHLIKTRGQQVTLRCSPKSGHDTVSWYQQALGQGPQFIFQYYEEEERQRGNFPDRFSGHQFPNYSSELNVNALLLGDSALYLCASSLGGDHGDTQYFGPGTRLTVL.

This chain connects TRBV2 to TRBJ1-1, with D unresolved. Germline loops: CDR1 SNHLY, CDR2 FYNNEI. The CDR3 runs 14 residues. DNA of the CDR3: TGTGCTTCCCGTCGGGGTAGCATGAACACTGAAGCTTTCTTT. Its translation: CASRRGSMNTEAFF.

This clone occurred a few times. CDR3 in amino acids: CASSLHGASQPQHF. CDR3 sequence (DNA): TGTGCCAGCAGTTTACATGGGGCCAGTCAGCCCCAGCATTTT. This rearrangement joins TRBV27 to TRBJ1-5; weak D call: TRBD1 (5 bases). The CDR3 runs to 14 residues. The V gene's germline CDR1 is MNHEY and CDR2 SMNVEV (reference sequence). V was clipped by 2 bases and J by 6 bases, with 11 bases between them.

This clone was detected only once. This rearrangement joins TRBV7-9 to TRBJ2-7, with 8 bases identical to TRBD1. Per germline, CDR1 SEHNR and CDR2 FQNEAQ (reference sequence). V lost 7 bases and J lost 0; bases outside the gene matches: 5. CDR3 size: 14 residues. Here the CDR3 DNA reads TGTGCCAGCACCTCGGACAGGGCCTCCTACGAGCAGTACTTC. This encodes CASTSDRASYEQYF.

The CDR3 loop is CASSPPENPYGYTF. DNA for the CDR3: TGTGCCAGCTCACCACCGGAGAACCCCTATGGCTACACCTTC. The chain joins TRBV18 to TRBJ1-2; D uncertain. Germline values: CDR1 KGHSH, CDR2 LQKENI. The CDR3 runs to 14 residues. V was clipped by 0 bases and J by 4 bases, with 9 bases between them.

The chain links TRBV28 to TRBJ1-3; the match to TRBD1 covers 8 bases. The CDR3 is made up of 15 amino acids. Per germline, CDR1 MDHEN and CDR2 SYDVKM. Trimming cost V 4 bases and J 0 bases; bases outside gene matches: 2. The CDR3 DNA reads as TGTGCCAGCAGTTACAGGGGGTTCTCTGGAAACACCATATATTTT. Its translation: CASSYRGFSGNTIYF.

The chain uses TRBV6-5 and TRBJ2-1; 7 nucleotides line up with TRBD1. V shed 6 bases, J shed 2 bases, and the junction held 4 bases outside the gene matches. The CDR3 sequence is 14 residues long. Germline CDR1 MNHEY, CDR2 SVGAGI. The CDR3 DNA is TGTGCCAGCAGCCGCGGACAGGCCTACAATGAGCAGTTCTTC. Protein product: CASSRGQAYNEQFF.

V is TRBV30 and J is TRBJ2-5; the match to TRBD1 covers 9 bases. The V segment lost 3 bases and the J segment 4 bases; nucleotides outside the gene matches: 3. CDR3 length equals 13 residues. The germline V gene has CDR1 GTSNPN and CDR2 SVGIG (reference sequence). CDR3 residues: CAWSADRGETQYF. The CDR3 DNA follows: TGTGCCTGGAGCGCGGACAGGGGAGAGACCCAGTACTTC. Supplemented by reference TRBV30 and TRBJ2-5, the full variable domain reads SQTIHQWPATLVQPVGSPLSLECTVEGTSNPNLYWYRQAAGRGLQLLFYSVGIGQISSEVPQNLSASRPQDRQFILSSKKLLLSDSGFYLCAWSADRGETQYFGPGTRLLVL.

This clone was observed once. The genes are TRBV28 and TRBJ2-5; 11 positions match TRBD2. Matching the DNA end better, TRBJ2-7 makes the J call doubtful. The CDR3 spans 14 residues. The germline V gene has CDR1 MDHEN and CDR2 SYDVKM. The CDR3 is CASGETSGIYEQYF. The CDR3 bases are TGTGCCAGCGGAGAGACTAGCGGGATCTACGAGCAGTACTTC.

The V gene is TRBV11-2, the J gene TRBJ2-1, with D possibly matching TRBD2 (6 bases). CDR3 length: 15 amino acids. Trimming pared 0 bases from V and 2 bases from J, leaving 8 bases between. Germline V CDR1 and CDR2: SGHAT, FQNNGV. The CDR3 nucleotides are TGTGCCAGCAGCTTAGACGGGACTCCCTACAATGAGCAGTTCTTC. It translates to CASSLDGTPYNEQFF.

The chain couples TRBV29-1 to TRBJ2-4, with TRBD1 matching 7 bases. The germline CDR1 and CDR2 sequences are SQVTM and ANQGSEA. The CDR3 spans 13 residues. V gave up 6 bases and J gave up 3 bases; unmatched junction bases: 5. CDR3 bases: TGCAGCGTAGAGGACAGGATCAAAAACATTCAGTACTTC. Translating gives CSVEDRIKNIQYF. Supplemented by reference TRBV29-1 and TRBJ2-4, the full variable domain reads SAVISQKPSRDICQRGTSLTIQCQVDSQVTMMFWYRQQPGQSLTLIATANQGSEATYESGFVIDKFPISRPNLTFSTLTVSNMSPEDSSIYLCSVEDRIKNIQYFGAGTRLSVL.

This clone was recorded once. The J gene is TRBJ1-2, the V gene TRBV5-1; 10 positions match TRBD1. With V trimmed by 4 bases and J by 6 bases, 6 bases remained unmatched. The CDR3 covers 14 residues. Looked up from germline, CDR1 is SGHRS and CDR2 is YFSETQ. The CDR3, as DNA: TGCGCCAGCAGCAAGGGGACAGGGGCCCATGGCTACACCTTC. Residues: CASSKGTGAHGYTF.

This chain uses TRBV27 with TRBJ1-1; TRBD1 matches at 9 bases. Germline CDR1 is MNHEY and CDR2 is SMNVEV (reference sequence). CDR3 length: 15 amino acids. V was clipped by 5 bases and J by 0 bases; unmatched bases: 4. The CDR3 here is CASSVTGGLNTEAFF. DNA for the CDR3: TGTGCCAGCAGTGTAACAGGGGGCCTGAACACTGAAGCTTTCTTT.

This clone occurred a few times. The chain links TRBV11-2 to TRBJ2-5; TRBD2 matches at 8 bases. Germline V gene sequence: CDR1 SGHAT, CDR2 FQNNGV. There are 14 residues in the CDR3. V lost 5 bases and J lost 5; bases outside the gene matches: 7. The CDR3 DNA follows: TGTGCCAGCAGCCCCGGGGGGGGCGTGGAGACCCAGTACTTC. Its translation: CASSPGGGVETQYF. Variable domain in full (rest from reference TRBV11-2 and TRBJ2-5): EAGVAQSPRYKIIEKRQSVAFWCNPISGHATLYWYQQILGQGPKLLIQFQNNGVVDDSQLPKDRFSAERLKGVDSTLKIQPAKLEDSAVYLCASSPGGGVETQYFGPGTRLLVL.

The DNA for the CDR3 is TGTGCCAGCAGCAATATCGACAGGTCCAACTATGGCTACACCTTC. It yields the protein CASSNIDRSNYGYTF. The chain joins TRBV7-9 to TRBJ1-2; perhaps TRBD1 as D (6 bases). Germline V gene lookup returns CDR1 SEHNR and CDR2 FQNEAQ (reference sequence). CDR3 length equals 15 residues. V lost 5 bases and J 2 bases, leaving 15 bases between the germline ends.

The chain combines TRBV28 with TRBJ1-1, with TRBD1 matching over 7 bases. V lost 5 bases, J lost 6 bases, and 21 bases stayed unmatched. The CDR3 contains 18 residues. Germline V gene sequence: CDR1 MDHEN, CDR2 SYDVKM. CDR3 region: CASSITPGTAPRRSEAFF. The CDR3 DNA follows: TGTGCCAGCAGTATTACCCCCGGGACAGCTCCTAGAAGGTCTGAAGCTTTCTTT.

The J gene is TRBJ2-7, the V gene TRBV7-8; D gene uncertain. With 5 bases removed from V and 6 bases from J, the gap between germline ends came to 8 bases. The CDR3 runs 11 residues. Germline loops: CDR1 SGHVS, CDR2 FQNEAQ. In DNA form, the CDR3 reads TGTGCCAGCAGCACCGCGGTCGAGCAGTACTTC. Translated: CASSTAVEQYF.

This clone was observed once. CDR3 loop: CASRGGRGTEAFF. CDR3 DNA: TGTGCCAGCAGAGGGGGTAGGGGCACTGAAGCTTTCTTT. V usage is TRBV6-5 and J usage is TRBJ1-1, with D possibly being TRBD1 (6 bases). Germline values: CDR1 MNHEY, CDR2 SVGAGI. This CDR3 spans 13 amino acids. The germline V and J ends were trimmed by 6 bases and 4 bases, with 12 bases remaining between them.

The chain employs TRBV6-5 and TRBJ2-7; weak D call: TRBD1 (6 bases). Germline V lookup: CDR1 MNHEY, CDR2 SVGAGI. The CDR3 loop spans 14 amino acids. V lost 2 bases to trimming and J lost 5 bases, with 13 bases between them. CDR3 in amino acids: CASSYGGHIDEQYF. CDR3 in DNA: TGTGCCAGCAGTTACGGGGGACATATCGACGAGCAGTACTTC.

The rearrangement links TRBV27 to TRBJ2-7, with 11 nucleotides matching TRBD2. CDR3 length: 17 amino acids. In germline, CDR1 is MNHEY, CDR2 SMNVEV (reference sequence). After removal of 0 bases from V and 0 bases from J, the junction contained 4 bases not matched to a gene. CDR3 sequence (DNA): TGTGCCAGCAGTTTATCCCGACTAGCGGGAAGCTCCTACGAGCAGTACTTC. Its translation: CASSLSRLAGSSYEQYF.

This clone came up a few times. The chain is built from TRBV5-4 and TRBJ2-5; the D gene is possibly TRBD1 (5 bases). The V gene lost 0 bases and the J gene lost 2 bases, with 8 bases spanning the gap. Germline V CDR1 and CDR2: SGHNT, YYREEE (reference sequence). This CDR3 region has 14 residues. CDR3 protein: CASSLVGQQETQYF. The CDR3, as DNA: TGTGCCAGCAGCTTGGTGGGGCAGCAAGAGACCCAGTACTTC.

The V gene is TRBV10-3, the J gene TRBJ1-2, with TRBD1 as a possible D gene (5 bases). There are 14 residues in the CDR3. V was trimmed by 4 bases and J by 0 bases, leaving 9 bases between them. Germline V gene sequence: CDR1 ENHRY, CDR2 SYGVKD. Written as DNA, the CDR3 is TGTGCCATCAGTGCCCGACAGTCTAACTATGGCTACACCTTC. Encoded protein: CAISARQSNYGYTF.

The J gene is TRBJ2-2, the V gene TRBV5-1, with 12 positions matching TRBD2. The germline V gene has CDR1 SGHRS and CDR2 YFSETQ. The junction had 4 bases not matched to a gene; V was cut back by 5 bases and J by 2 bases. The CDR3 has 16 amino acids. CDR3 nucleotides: TGCGCCAGCAGGAGACTAGCGGGAGTTAACACCGGGGAGCTGTTTTTT. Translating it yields CASRRLAGVNTGELFF. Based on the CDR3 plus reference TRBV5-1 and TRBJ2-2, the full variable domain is KAGVTQTPRYLIKTRGQQVTLSCSPISGHRSVSWYQQTPGQGLQFLFEYFSETQRNKGNFPGRFSGRQFSNSRSEMNVSTLELGDSALYLCASRRLAGVNTGELFFGEGSRLTVL.

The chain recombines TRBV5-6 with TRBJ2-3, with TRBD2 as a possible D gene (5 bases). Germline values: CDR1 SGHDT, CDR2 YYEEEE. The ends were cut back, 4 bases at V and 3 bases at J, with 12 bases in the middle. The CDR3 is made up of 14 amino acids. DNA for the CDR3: TGTGCCAGCAGCCGGGCGGGCGCGACAGATACGCAGTATTTT. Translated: CASSRAGATDTQYF.

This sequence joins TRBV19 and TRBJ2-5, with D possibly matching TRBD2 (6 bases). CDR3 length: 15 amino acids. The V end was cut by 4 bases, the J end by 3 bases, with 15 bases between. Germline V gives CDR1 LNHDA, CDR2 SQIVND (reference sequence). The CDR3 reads CASSSREFSEETQYF. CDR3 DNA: TGTGCCAGTAGTAGTCGGGAGTTTTCCGAAGAGACCCAGTACTTC.